A single sample gave rise to the 20 T cell receptor beta chains below, sequenced in a study of chemoradiotherapy in HPV16-positive cancers. TCRdb's copy holds only in-frame clones and misses some; the assay was immunoSEQ multiplex PCR. The sample lists some 11,000 clones; around two thirds were seen once. This material was acquired from a patient who underwent chemoradiotherapy. The receptors come from a human donor with HPV-associated anogenital cancer.

The chain joins TRBV21-1 to TRBJ1-5; the table's D call TRBD1 went unverified against the DNA. TRBV21-1 is a pseudogene. This CDR3 is 19 amino acids long. CDR3 sequence reads: CASSKCTGTGVKRGQPQHF. The CDR3 coding sequence is TGTGCCAGCAGCAAATGCACTGGGACAGGGGTTAAACGGGGGCAGCCCCAGCATTTT.

This clone was recorded a few times. The chain uses TRBV19 and TRBJ1-4; weak D call: TRBD1 (5 bases). This CDR3 has 16 residues. V shed 3 bases and J shed 2 bases, with 13 bases lying between them. Germline-derived CDR1 and CDR2 are LNHDA and SQIVND (reference sequence). The CDR3 is CASSIWGKITNEKLFF. The CDR3 coding sequence is TGTGCCAGTAGTATCTGGGGGAAGATTACTAATGAAAAACTGTTTTTT.

The CDR3 bases are TGTGCCAGCAGCTTAGAGTCAGGGCTGGCCTACGAGCAGTACTTC. It yields the protein CASSLESGLAYEQYF. V usage is TRBV11-2 and J usage is TRBJ2-7; D is possibly TRBD1 (5 bases). CDR3 size: 15 residues. Germline V CDR1 and CDR2: SGHAT, FQNNGV. The V end lost 0 bases, the J end lost 2 bases, and 11 bases lay between the germline ends.

Here the CDR3 DNA reads TGCGCCAGCAGCTTGGCCCGGGACAGAACTAATGAAAAACTGTTTTTT. This sequence encodes CASSLARDRTNEKLFF. The chain combines TRBV5-1 with TRBJ1-4; 7 bases are a match to TRBD1. Trimming at V came to 0 bases and at J to 1 base, leaving 3 bases not matched to a gene. The germline V gene encodes CDR1 SGHRS and CDR2 YFSETQ. The CDR3 contains 16 residues.

This clone is medium-sized by share. The chain combines TRBV21-1 with TRBJ1-1; whether TRBD1, the table's D call, matches the DNA was not checked. TRBV21-1 is listed as a pseudogene. The CDR3 is made up of 16 amino acids. The CDR3, as DNA: TGTGCCAGCAGAAGAACAGGACACCTGCTTATGGGGAAAGCTTTCTTT. Translated: CASRRTGHLLMGKAFF.

The J gene is TRBJ1-4, the V gene TRBV30, with a weak D call TRBD1 (5 bases). CDR3 length equals 11 residues. V lost 7 bases and J lost 8, with 11 bases in between. Germline lookup yields CDR1 GTSNPN and CDR2 SVGIG (reference sequence). CDR3 in DNA: TGTGCCTTAAATCCAGGGGAAAAACTGTTTTTT. This gives the protein CALNPGEKLFF.

CDR3 in amino acids: CASSLEGRLRSPLHF. The CDR3 DNA follows: TGTGCCAGCAGTTTAGAGGGTAGGCTACGTTCACCCCTCCACTTT. The chain joins TRBV28 to TRBJ1-6; D uncertain. Germline CDR1 reads MDHEN; CDR2 reads SYDVKM. CDR3 length equals 15 residues. The V end lost 2 bases, the J end lost 9 bases, and 14 bases lay between the germline ends.

This clone was seen just once. V is TRBV5-1 and J is TRBJ2-7; 12 positions match TRBD2. The CDR3 is 16 amino acids. V shed 1 base, J shed 4 bases, and the junction held 6 bases outside the gene matches. Germline loops: CDR1 SGHRS, CDR2 YFSETQ. The CDR3 loop reads CASSLRLAGEGYEQYF. As DNA, the CDR3 is TGCGCCAGCAGCTTGAGACTAGCGGGAGAGGGATACGAGCAGTACTTC. The full variable domain, completed using reference TRBV5-1 and TRBJ2-7, is KAGVTQTPRYLIKTRGQQVTLSCSPISGHRSVSWYQQTPGQGLQFLFEYFSETQRNKGNFPGRFSGRQFSNSRSEMNVSTLELGDSALYLCASSLRLAGEGYEQYFGPGTRLTVT.

The table lists this clone with a few counts. The rearrangement uses TRBV7-3 and TRBJ1-1; D ambiguous. CDR3 length equals 13 residues. Trimming pared 5 bases from V and 6 bases from J, leaving 13 bases between. Germline CDR1 and CDR2: SGHTA and FQGTGA. The CDR3 sequence is CASSQGLFAEAFF. For the CDR3, the DNA is TGTGCCAGCAGCCAAGGTCTCTTCGCTGAAGCTTTCTTT.

The chain joins TRBV12-5 to TRBJ1-2; no firm D call. The CDR3 is 14 residues long. Per the germline V gene, CDR1 is LGHNT and CDR2 is FRNRAP. Trimming took 3 bases from V and 1 from J, leaving 9 bases between them. CDR3 sequence (DNA): TGTGCTAGTGGTTTAGGAGAAAATAACTATGGCTACACCTTC. This translates into CASGLGENNYGYTF.

This clone has just a few counts. The rearrangement uses TRBV30 and TRBJ2-3; 8 nucleotides line up with TRBD2. The V gene's germline CDR1 is GTSNPN and CDR2 SVGIG (reference sequence). The CDR3 length is 15 residues. The V segment lost 1 base and the J segment 1 base; nucleotides outside the gene matches: 4. CDR3 in amino acids: CAWSGGAGGTDTQYF. The DNA for the CDR3 is TGTGCCTGGAGTGGAGGAGCGGGGGGCACAGATACGCAGTATTTT.

The V call is TRBV28, the J call TRBJ2-3; 10 nucleotides match TRBD2. Germline V CDR1 and CDR2: MDHEN, SYDVKM. The CDR3 sequence is 17 residues long. Trimming at V came to 2 bases and at J to 4 bases, leaving 9 bases not matched to a gene. The CDR3 sequence: CASSLIASGSHADTQYF. CDR3 nucleotides: TGTGCCAGCAGTTTAATCGCTAGCGGGAGCCACGCAGATACGCAGTATTTT.

V and J are TRBV6-1 and TRBJ1-5; D is ambiguous. Trimming removed 4 bases from V and 3 bases from J, with 16 bases in between. The CDR3 is made up of 16 amino acids. CDR1 MNHNS and CDR2 SASEGT come from the germline V gene. As DNA, the CDR3 is TGTGCCAGCAGTGGTGATGGCCAGGCCGCCAATCAGCCCCAGCATTTT. Translating gives CASSGDGQAANQPQHF.

The chain couples TRBV5-1 to TRBJ1-4; 7 bases match TRBD1. This CDR3 is built from 14 residues. Trimming at V came to 6 bases and at J to 4 bases, leaving 6 bases not matched to a gene. Per germline, CDR1 SGHRS and CDR2 YFSETQ. The CDR3 spells CASTYSGGNEKLFF. In DNA form, the CDR3 reads TGCGCCAGCACCTACTCAGGGGGTAATGAAAAACTGTTTTTT.

The chain employs TRBV7-8 and TRBJ2-3, with a tentative D call TRBD2 (7 bases). The CDR3 totals 16 residues. V was pared by 5 bases and J by 2 bases, with 17 bases between. The germline gives CDR1 SGHVS, CDR2 FQNEAQ. CDR3 sequence (DNA): TGTGCCAGCAGCGGCCGGGGGGCGCAGAACACAGATACGCAGTATTTT. Protein product: CASSGRGAQNTDTQYF.

The chain links TRBV5-4 to TRBJ2-2; D is ambiguous. This CDR3 has 13 amino acids. Trimming pared 0 bases from V and 8 bases from J, leaving 8 bases between. Germline V gene data show CDR1 as SGHNT and CDR2 as YYREEE (reference sequence). CDR3 coding DNA: TGTGCCAGCAGCTTGGTAGGGTCGGGGGAGCTGTTTTTT. Its protein is CASSLVGSGELFF.

This clone was detected a few times. The V and J genes are TRBV6-6 and TRBJ2-7; 7 bases match TRBD2. The J segment lost 6 bases and the V segment lost 4 bases, leaving 9 bases of the junction unmatched. CDR1 and CDR2 from the germline V gene are MNHNY and SVGAGI (reference sequence). The CDR3 consists of 14 residues. The CDR3 reads CASSFSGAKSEQYF. Written as DNA, the CDR3 is TGTGCCAGCAGTTTCAGCGGGGCCAAGAGCGAGCAGTACTTC.

The CDR3 sequence: CASSTGGSTQYF. CDR3 nucleotide sequence: TGTGCCAGCAGTACAGGTGGTTCGACGCAGTATTTT. This chain connects TRBV6-1 to TRBJ2-3; weak D call: TRBD1 (5 bases). Germline V lookup: CDR1 MNHNS, CDR2 SASEGT. The CDR3 consists of 12 residues. Trimming shortened V by 5 bases and J by 9 bases, and 12 bases separated the two germline ends.

This clone was seen once. The gene calls are TRBV19 and TRBJ2-7; 10 nucleotides match TRBD2. CDR3 length: 16 amino acids. Germline V gives CDR1 LNHDA, CDR2 SQIVND (reference sequence). V lost 5 bases and J lost 0; bases outside the gene matches: 7. The CDR3 loop is CASSGTRTSGSYEQYF. In DNA form, the CDR3 reads TGTGCCAGTAGTGGAACTAGGACTAGCGGCTCCTACGAGCAGTACTTC.

This clone was observed once. This chain links TRBV30 with TRBJ1-4; 8 nucleotides agree with TRBD1. The CDR3 has 14 amino acids. The V and J ends lost 5 bases and 5 bases, in that order; junction bases with no gene match: 7. CDR1 is GTSNPN and CDR2 is SVGIG in the germline V gene (reference sequence). The CDR3 is CAWGSGTGNEKLFF. CDR3 sequence (DNA): TGTGCCTGGGGGTCCGGGACAGGAAATGAAAAACTGTTTTTT.